The present TCR beta chain was sequenced within a study of cytomegalovirus exposure and HLA in healthy donors. Study at large: Among the 350 to 500 donors who were genotyped, 81% fell in the genetic ancestry cluster that is associated with self-reported Caucasian donors.

CDR1 is KGHSH and CDR2 is LQKENI in the germline V gene. V trimming: 3 bases; J trimming: 7 bases; junction bases outside the gene matches: 10. The CDR3 has 15 residues. PCR used 60 Vbeta primers and 13 Jbeta primers. Clones were sequenced by immunoSEQ multiplex PCR, and TCRdb holds only the in-frame ones, with some missing. The sample table sets out 150,000 to 200,000 clones. As to this clone: What it binds is unknown.

Overall study findings and caveats: Cytomegalovirus status was reportedly diagnosed by the classifier with high specificity and sensitivity. Overall, about 160 TCR beta chains were annotated as cytomegalovirus-associated.

The source material was PBMCs. The rearrangement joins TRBV18 to TRBJ2-7; 9 nucleotides match TRBD1. The receptor was isolated from a woman aged 55 to 70 in good health and CMV-seronegative. CDR3 protein: CASSPPGQGRYEQYF. The CDR3, as DNA: TGTGCCAGCTCACCGCCGGGACAGGGTAGATATGAGCAGTACTTC.